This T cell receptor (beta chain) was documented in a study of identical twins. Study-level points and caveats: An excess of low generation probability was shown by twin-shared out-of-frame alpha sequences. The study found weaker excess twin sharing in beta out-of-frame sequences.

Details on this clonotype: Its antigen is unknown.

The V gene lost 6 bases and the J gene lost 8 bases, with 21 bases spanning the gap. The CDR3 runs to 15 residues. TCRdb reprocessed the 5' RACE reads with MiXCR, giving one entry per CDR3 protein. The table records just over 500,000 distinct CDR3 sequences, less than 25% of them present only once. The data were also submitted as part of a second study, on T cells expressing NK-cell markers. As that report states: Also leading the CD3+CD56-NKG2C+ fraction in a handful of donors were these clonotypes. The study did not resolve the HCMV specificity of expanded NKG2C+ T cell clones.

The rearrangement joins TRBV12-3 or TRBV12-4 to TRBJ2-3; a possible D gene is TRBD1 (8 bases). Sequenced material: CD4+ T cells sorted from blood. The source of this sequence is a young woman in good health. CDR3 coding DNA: TGTGCCAGCAGCAGGACAGGGAGGGTAATGGGTACGCAGTATTTT. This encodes CASSRTGRVMGTQYF.